A single sample is the source of the 30 T cell receptor beta chains below, sequenced in a study of early T cells in non-severe SARS-CoV-2 infection. Each CDR3 protein gets one entry after TCRdb re-called the 5' RACE reads with MiXCR. Of roughly 51,000 distinct CDR3 sequences detected, around a tenth appear once; the ten largest clones hold roughly 10%. The specimen was whole blood. These TCRs come from an adult who was a healthcare worker with PCR-confirmed SARS-CoV-2 infection or an uninfected control (not recorded which).

This clonotype was seen ten or more times. V is TRBV2 and J is TRBJ2-7; D is possibly TRBD2 (6 bases). There are 11 residues in the CDR3. CDR1 SNHLY and CDR2 FYNNEI come from the germline V gene. The ends were cut back, 6 bases at V and 8 bases at J, with 11 bases in the middle. The CDR3 sequence: CASSPEGKQYF. The CDR3 nucleotides read TGTGCCAGCAGCCCGGAGGGAAAGCAGTACTTC.

This clonotype was recorded at least ten times. The chain combines TRBV12-5 with TRBJ1-5; D unresolved. This CDR3 has 13 amino acids. Trimming removed 5 bases from V and 5 bases from J, with 10 bases in between. CDR1 is LGHNT, CDR2 FRNRAP, per germline. The CDR3 spells CASGRAEDQPQHF. For the CDR3, the DNA is TGTGCTAGTGGTAGGGCAGAGGATCAGCCCCAGCATTTT.

This clonotype was counted between two and nine times. The chain has TRBV2 and TRBJ2-1, with D uncertain. CDR3 length equals 10 residues. The V end was cut by 8 bases, the J end by 3 bases, with 2 bases between. Germline CDR1 SNHLY, CDR2 FYNNEI. CDR3 protein: CASFYNEQFF. DNA of the CDR3: TGTGCCAGCTTCTACAATGAGCAGTTCTTC.

The rearrangement links TRBV25-1 to TRBJ2-3, with 7 bases matching TRBD1. CDR3 length equals 16 residues. The ends lost 5 bases at V and 6 bases at J; junction bases unmatched: 14. The germline gives CDR1 MGHDK, CDR2 SYGVNS. CDR3 sequence reads: CASSPGQRTPPDTQYF. CDR3 in DNA: TGTGCCAGCAGTCCGGGACAGAGAACCCCCCCTGATACGCAGTATTTT. Using reference TRBV25-1 and TRBJ2-3 for the parts outside the CDR3, the full variable domain is EADIYQTPRYLVIGTGKKITLECSQTMGHDKMYWYQQDPGMELHLIHYSYGVNSTEKGDLSSESTVSRIRTEHFPLTLESARPSHTSQYLCASSPGQRTPPDTQYFGPGTRLTVL.

The chain links TRBV29-1 to TRBJ2-7, with D possibly TRBD2 on 6 matching bases. Trimming took 7 bases from V and 0 from J, leaving 10 bases between them. This CDR3 comprises 12 residues. CDR1 is SQVTM, CDR2 ANQGSEA, per germline. CDR3 nucleotide sequence: TGCAGCGCGGGGGTTAGCTCCTACGAGCAGTACTTC. Its translation is CSAGVSSYEQYF.

This clonotype has a count of ten or more. This rearrangement joins TRBV12-3 or TRBV12-4 to TRBJ1-4; no reliable D call. The V gene lost 4 bases and the J gene lost 7 bases, with 10 bases spanning the gap. The CDR3 totals 13 residues. The CDR3, as DNA: TGTGCCAGCAGTTCCGGGTTTTCTGAAAAACTGTTTTTT. Amino acid sequence: CASSSGFSEKLFF.

There are many counts of this clonotype. The junction departs from the called germline gene at one end, perhaps through a read error. The chain carries TRBV5-1 and TRBJ2-6, with D perhaps matching TRBD1 or TRBD2 (7 bases each). Germline V gives CDR1 SGHRS, CDR2 YFSETQ. This CDR3 comprises 17 residues. The CDR3 here is CASSQGGTASGANVLIF. In DNA form, the CDR3 reads TGCGCCAGCAGCCAGGGAGGGACAGCCTCTGGGGCCAACGTCCTGATTTTC.

This rearrangement joins TRBV6-5 to TRBJ2-7; D gene uncertain. The ends were cut back, 2 bases at V and 5 bases at J, with 13 bases in the middle. The CDR3 contains 14 residues. Per germline, CDR1 MNHEY and CDR2 SVGAGI. The CDR3 is CASSYLPRSDEQYF. The DNA of the CDR3 is TGTGCCAGCAGTTACCTCCCCCGATCCGACGAGCAGTACTTC.

CDR3 in amino acids: CASSPKREGRTEAFF. The CDR3 DNA reads as TGTGCCAGCAGCCCCAAAAGGGAGGGCCGCACTGAAGCTTTCTTT. The chain joins TRBV13 to TRBJ1-1; D gene unclear. Per the germline V gene, CDR1 is PRHDT and CDR2 is FYEKMQ (reference sequence). V was shortened by 5 bases and J by 4 bases, with 17 bases between the two germline ends. CDR3 length equals 15 residues.

This clonotype was observed at least ten times. The chain recombines TRBV28 with TRBJ2-7, with 13 bases matching TRBD2. This CDR3 has 16 amino acids. The germline V gene has CDR1 MDHEN and CDR2 SYDVKM. J lost 1 base, V lost 4 bases, and 4 bases had no gene match. The CDR3 spells CASSSLAGGKSYEQYF. The CDR3 region has the DNA TGTGCCAGCAGTTCACTAGCGGGGGGGAAGTCCTACGAGCAGTACTTC. The full variable domain, in which reference TRBV28 and TRBJ2-7 provide the parts outside the CDR3, is DVKVTQSSRYLVKRTGEKVFLECVQDMDHENMFWYRQDPGLGLRLIYFSYDVKMKEKGDIPEGYSVSREKKERFSLILESASTNQTSMYLCASSSLAGGKSYEQYFGPGTRLTVT.

This clonotype was found many times. The chain couples TRBV7-9 to TRBJ2-7; no definite D call. The germline V gene encodes CDR1 SEHNR and CDR2 FQNEAQ (reference sequence). The CDR3 is 13 residues long. V lost 1 base to trimming and J lost 6 bases, with 10 bases between them. The CDR3 sequence is CASSLGGFFEQYF. Written as DNA, the CDR3 is TGTGCCAGCAGCTTAGGAGGATTCTTCGAGCAGTACTTC.

The chain carries TRBV19 and TRBJ2-6; D possibly corresponds to TRBD1 (6 bases). V was shortened by 5 bases and J by 0 bases, with 14 bases between the two germline ends. Per germline, CDR1 LNHDA and CDR2 SQIVND (reference sequence). The CDR3 contains 17 residues. The DNA of the CDR3 is TGTGCCAGTAGTTACATGACAGGCCTCTCTGGGGCCAACGTCCTGACTTTC. This sequence encodes CASSYMTGLSGANVLTF.

To note about this clonotype: A much larger clone differs by one base, so this may be a read error. The chain uses TRBV6-1 and TRBJ2-3, with TRBD1 matching 10 bases. The CDR3 spans 15 residues. Germline assignment: CDR1 MNHNS and CDR2 SASEGT. The CDR3: CDSTTGQGLTDTQYF. The CDR3 DNA sequence: TGTGACAGCACTACGGGACAGGGGCTCACAGATACGCAGTATTTT.

This rearrangement joins TRBV6-1 to TRBJ1-4; 8 bases match TRBD1. The CDR3 has 16 amino acids. CDR1 MNHNS and CDR2 SASEGT come from the germline V gene. Unmatched junction bases numbered 12, after V lost 5 bases and J lost 7 bases. The CDR3 DNA follows: TGTGCCAGCAGTACCAACCGACAGGGGCTCGGTGAAAAACTGTTTTTT. This encodes CASSTNRQGLGEKLFF.

The genes are TRBV28 and TRBJ2-1, with 7 bases fitting TRBD2. The V and J ends lost 6 bases and 0 bases, in that order; junction bases with no gene match: 14. Germline loops: CDR1 MDHEN, CDR2 SYDVKM. This CDR3 contains 18 residues. The CDR3: CASREQLGTTSSYNEQFF. The DNA for the CDR3 is TGTGCCAGCAGGGAACAACTCGGGACTACTTCCTCCTACAATGAGCAGTTCTTC. The full variable domain, completed using reference TRBV28 and TRBJ2-1, is DVKVTQSSRYLVKRTGEKVFLECVQDMDHENMFWYRQDPGLGLRLIYFSYDVKMKEKGDIPEGYSVSREKKERFSLILESASTNQTSMYLCASREQLGTTSSYNEQFFGPGTRLTVL.

The chain combines TRBV12-3 or TRBV12-4 with TRBJ1-5, with D hard to call. This CDR3 has 14 amino acids. Trimming shortened V by 5 bases and J by 9 bases, and 17 bases separated the two germline ends. The CDR3 DNA sequence: TGTGCCAGCAGTCCCTCTCAGACCGGTCGGCCCCAGCATTTT. This encodes CASSPSQTGRPQHF.

There are a few counts of this clonotype. This rearrangement joins TRBV10-3 to TRBJ2-7; 10 bases are shared with TRBD1. The ends lost 6 bases at V and 1 base at J; junction bases unmatched: 3. From germline, CDR1 is ENHRY and CDR2 SYGVKD. There are 14 residues in the CDR3. This CDR3 is CAIRGTGASYEQYF. The CDR3 nucleotides are TGTGCCATCAGAGGGACAGGGGCTTCCTACGAGCAGTACTTC.

DNA for the CDR3: TGTGCCATCACTTCGACTAGCGATCGCACCTACAATGAGCAGTTCTTC. Its protein product is CAITSTSDRTYNEQFF. The V gene is TRBV10-3, the J gene TRBJ2-1; 8 nucleotides agree with TRBD2. CDR1 ENHRY and CDR2 SYGVKD come from the germline V gene. The CDR3 is 16 residues long. V gave up 7 bases and J gave up 2 bases; unmatched junction bases: 10.

Regarding this clonotype: At one end the junction does not follow the germline gene, possibly because of a read error. V gene TRBV5-1 combines with J gene TRBJ1-1; D may be TRBD1 (5 bases). CDR3 length equals 15 residues. Germline V gene sequence: CDR1 SGHRS, CDR2 YFSETQ. CDR3 nucleotides: TGCGCCAGCAGCTTGGGGACAACCCTGAACACTGAATCTTTCTTT. Translation: CASSLGTTLNTESFF.

The chain links TRBV9 to TRBJ2-7; D gene uncertain. Looked up from germline, CDR1 is SGDLS and CDR2 is YYNGEE. The CDR3 sequence is 14 residues long. The V and J ends lost 0 bases and 2 bases respectively, with 9 bases between them. CDR3 sequence: CASSVAPPPYEQYF. The CDR3 DNA follows: TGTGCCAGCAGCGTAGCCCCTCCCCCCTACGAGCAGTACTTC. Drawing the rest from reference TRBV9 and TRBJ2-7, the complete variable domain is DSGVTQTPKHLITATGQRVTLRCSPRSGDLSVYWYQQSLDQGLQFLIQYYNGEERAKGNILERFSAQQFPDLHSELNLSSLELGDSALYFCASSVAPPPYEQYFGPGTRLTVT.

This clonotype showed up many times. The gene calls are TRBV6-5 and TRBJ2-2, with D perhaps TRBD1 or TRBD2 (6 bases each). The CDR3 is 16 amino acids. V shed 0 bases and J shed 4 bases, with 12 bases lying between them. In germline, CDR1 is MNHEY, CDR2 SVGAGI. The CDR3 nucleotides read TGTGCCAGCAGTTACTCTGGACAGACTAGCACCGGGGAGCTGTTTTTT. Translation gives CASSYSGQTSTGELFF.

This clonotype has ten or more counts. The gene calls are TRBV24-1 and TRBJ2-3, with D perhaps TRBD1 (5 bases). Per germline, CDR1 KGHDR and CDR2 SFDVKD. This CDR3 contains 16 residues. Deletions cut 0 bases from V and 2 bases from J, with 11 bases between. CDR3 in amino acids: CATSDLDSLITDTQYF. The CDR3 DNA reads TGTGCCACCAGTGATTTGGACAGTTTAATCACAGATACGCAGTATTTT.

V and J are TRBV5-4 and TRBJ2-7, with D possibly being TRBD1 or TRBD2 (5 bases each). V was cut by 4 bases and J by 4 bases, with 15 bases left in between. The CDR3 runs to 14 residues. Looked up from germline, CDR1 is SGHNT and CDR2 is YYREEE (reference sequence). The CDR3 region has the DNA TGTGCCAGCAGCCGGGACCTGGGGGTATACGAGCAGTACTTC. This translates into CASSRDLGVYEQYF.

The chain links TRBV11-2 to TRBJ2-1, with D unclear. The CDR3 length is 15 residues. Per the germline V gene, CDR1 is SGHAT and CDR2 is FQNNGV. Trimming pared 4 bases from V and 4 bases from J, leaving 14 bases between. The CDR3, as DNA: TGTGCCAGCAGCTACGATCCAAGAAAGTACAATGAGCAGTTCTTC. It specifies CASSYDPRKYNEQFF.

This clonotype was seen many times. The CDR3 is CASSPQHSNEKLFF. CDR3 nucleotide sequence: TGTGCCAGCTCACCACAGCATTCTAATGAAAAACTGTTTTTT. The chain joins TRBV18 to TRBJ1-4, with D unclear. In germline, CDR1 is KGHSH, CDR2 LQKENI. V shed 1 base and J shed 3 bases, with 6 bases lying between them. There are 14 residues in the CDR3. The whole variable domain, remainder taken from reference TRBV18 and TRBJ1-4, is NAGVMQNPRHLVRRRGQEARLRCSPMKGHSHVYWYRQLPEEGLKFMVYLQKENIIDESGMPKERFSAEFPKEGPSILRIQQVVRGDSAAYFCASSPQHSNEKLFFGSGTQLSVL.

The chain couples TRBV28 to TRBJ2-7; 8 bases align to TRBD2. Germline assignment: CDR1 MDHEN and CDR2 SYDVKM. CDR3 length: 10 residues. The DNA of the CDR3 is TGTGGGAGCGGGAGCTACGAGCAGTACTTC. Translated, it gives CGSGSYEQYF.

The sample holds a few counts of this clonotype. The chain employs TRBV12-5 and TRBJ2-7, with 12 bases aligning to TRBD1. V trimming: 5 bases; J trimming: 4 bases; junction bases outside the gene matches: 3. Germline V gene data show CDR1 as LGHNT and CDR2 as FRNRAP. The CDR3 consists of 14 residues. The CDR3 is CASGRDRGQYEQYF. Here the CDR3 DNA reads TGTGCTAGTGGTCGGGACAGGGGGCAATACGAGCAGTACTTC. Full variable domain (missing parts from reference TRBV12-5 and TRBJ2-7): DARVTQTPRHKVTEMGQEVTMRCQPILGHNTVFWYRQTMMQGLELLAYFRNRAPLDDSGMPKDRFSAEMPDATLATLKIQPSEPRDSAVYFCASGRDRGQYEQYFGPGTRLTVT.

A few counts support this clonotype. V is TRBV9 and J is TRBJ2-7; D not resolved. CDR1 is SGDLS and CDR2 is YYNGEE in the germline V gene. V gave up 0 bases and J gave up 0 bases, with 10 bases separating them. The CDR3 covers 15 residues. The CDR3, as DNA: TGTGCCAGCAGCGTAGGTGGCACAGTCTCCTACGAGCAGTACTTC. As protein: CASSVGGTVSYEQYF.

The chain has TRBV10-3 and TRBJ2-5; D not certain. Trimming stripped 4 bases from V and 1 base from J, with 1 base between. This CDR3 spans 11 amino acids. CDR1 is ENHRY, CDR2 SYGVKD, per germline. The CDR3 coding sequence is TGTGCCATCAGTGCCCAAGAGACCCAGTACTTC. Its protein product is CAISAQETQYF.

This clonotype was seen a handful of times. This sequence joins TRBV30 and TRBJ1-5; D gene unclear. Germline CDR1 is GTSNPN and CDR2 is SVGIG (reference sequence). V lost 3 bases and J 4 bases, leaving 16 bases between the germline ends. The CDR3 consists of 15 residues. For the CDR3, the DNA is TGTGCCTGGAGGGCCTCGGGGTCCGGGAATCAGCCCCAGCATTTT. Translation gives CAWRASGSGNQPQHF.